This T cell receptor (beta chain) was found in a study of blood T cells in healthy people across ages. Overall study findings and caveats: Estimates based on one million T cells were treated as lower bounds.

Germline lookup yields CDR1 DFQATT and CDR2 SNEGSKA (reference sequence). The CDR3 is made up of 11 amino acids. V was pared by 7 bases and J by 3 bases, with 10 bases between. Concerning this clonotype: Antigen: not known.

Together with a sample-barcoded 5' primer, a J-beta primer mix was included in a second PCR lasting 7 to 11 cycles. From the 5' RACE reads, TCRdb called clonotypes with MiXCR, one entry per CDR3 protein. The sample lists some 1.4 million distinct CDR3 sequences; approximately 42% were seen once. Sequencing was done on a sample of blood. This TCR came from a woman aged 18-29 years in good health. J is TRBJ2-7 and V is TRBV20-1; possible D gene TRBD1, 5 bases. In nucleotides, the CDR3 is TGCAGTGACAGGTGGGGCTACGAGCAGTACTTC. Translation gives CSDRWGYEQYF.